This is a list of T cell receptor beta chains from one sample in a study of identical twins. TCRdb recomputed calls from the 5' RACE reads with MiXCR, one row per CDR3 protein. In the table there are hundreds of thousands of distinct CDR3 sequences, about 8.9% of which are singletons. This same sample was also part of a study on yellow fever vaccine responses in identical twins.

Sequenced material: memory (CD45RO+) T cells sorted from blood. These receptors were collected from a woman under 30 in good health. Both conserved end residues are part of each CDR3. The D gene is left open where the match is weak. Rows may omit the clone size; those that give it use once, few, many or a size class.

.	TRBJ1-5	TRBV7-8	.	CASSPTDRGNQPQHF	TGTGCCAGCAGCCCGACCGACCGAGGCAATCAGCCCCAGCATTTT
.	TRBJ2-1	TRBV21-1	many	CASSKAGQGIVEQFF	TGTGCCAGCAGCAAAGCCGGACAGGGGATCGTTGAGCAGTTCTTC
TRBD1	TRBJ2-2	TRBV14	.	CASSPLTGVNTGELFF	TGTGCCAGCAGCCCTTTGACAGGGGTGAACACCGGGGAGCTGTTTTTT
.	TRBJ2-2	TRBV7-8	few	CASSLVPGINTGELFF	TGTGCCAGCAGCTTAGTTCCAGGGATCAACACCGGGGAGCTGTTTTTT
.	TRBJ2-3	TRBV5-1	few	CASSLAWGTDTQYF	TGCGCCAGCAGCTTGGCCTGGGGCACAGATACGCAGTATTTT
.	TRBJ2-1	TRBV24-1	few	CATRSVVGNGQFF	TGTGCCACCAGGTCGGTGGTAGGGAATGGGCAGTTCTTC
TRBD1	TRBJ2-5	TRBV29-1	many	CSVEPTGAKTQYF	TGCAGCGTTGAACCCACAGGGGCGAAGACCCAGTACTTC
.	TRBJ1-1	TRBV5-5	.	CASSMGGTGAFF	TGTGCCAGCAGCATGGGGGGCACTGGGGCTTTCTTT
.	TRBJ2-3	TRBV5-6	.	CASSLSLDTQYF	TGTGCCAGCAGCTTGTCCCTTGATACGCAGTATTTT
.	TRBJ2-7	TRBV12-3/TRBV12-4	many	CASSVQTSSSREQYF	TGTGCCAGCAGTGTCCAGACCTCCTCCTCTAGGGAGCAGTACTTC
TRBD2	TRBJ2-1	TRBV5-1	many	CASSPSGRHEQFF	TGCGCCAGCAGCCCTAGCGGGAGGCATGAGCAGTTCTTC
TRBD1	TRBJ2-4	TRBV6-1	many	CASSQGQGATKNIQYF	TGTGCCAGCAGTCAGGGGCAGGGGGCAACCAAAAACATTCAGTACTTC
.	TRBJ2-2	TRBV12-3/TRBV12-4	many	CASSRSLANTGELFF	TGTGCCAGCAGTCGGAGTCTTGCGAACACCGGGGAGCTGTTTTTT
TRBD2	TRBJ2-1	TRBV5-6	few	CASSIRLAGDEQFF	TGTGCCAGCAGCATTCGACTAGCGGGGGATGAGCAGTTCTTC
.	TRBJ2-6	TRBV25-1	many	CASSVTGANVLTF	TGTGCCAGCAGTGTGACTGGGGCCAACGTCCTGACTTTC
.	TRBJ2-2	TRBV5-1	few	CASSSGAWTGELFF	TGCGCCAGCAGCTCCGGGGCCTGGACCGGGGAGCTGTTTTTT
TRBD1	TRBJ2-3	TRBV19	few	CASRTGDTQYF	TGTGCCAGTCGGACAGGGGATACGCAGTATTTT
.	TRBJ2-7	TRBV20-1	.	CSARVLGNPYEQYF	TGCAGTGCTAGAGTTTTAGGGAATCCCTACGAGCAGTACTTC
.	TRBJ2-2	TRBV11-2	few	CASSPGLRMAGELFF	TGTGCCAGCAGTCCCGGACTAAGGATGGCCGGGGAGCTGTTTTTT
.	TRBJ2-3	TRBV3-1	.	CASSQETGRADTQYF	TGTGCCAGCAGCCAAGAAACAGGGCGCGCAGATACGCAGTATTTT
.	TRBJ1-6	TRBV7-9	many	CASSKTRSSYNSPLHF	TGTGCCAGCAGCAAAACCAGGAGCTCCTATAATTCACCCCTCCACTTT
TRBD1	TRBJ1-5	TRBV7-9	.	CASSSQGRNQPQHF	TGTGCCAGCAGCTCACAGGGGCGGAATCAGCCCCAGCATTTT
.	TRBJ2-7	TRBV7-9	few	CASSLISYEQYF	TGTGCCAGCAGCTTAATATCCTACGAGCAGTACTTC